This T cell receptor (beta chain) was recovered during a study of T cell changes during pregnancy in multiple sclerosis. Clones were sequenced by immunoSEQ multiplex PCR, and TCRdb holds only the in-frame ones, with some missing. Of 50,000 or so clones in the sample, about nine tenths were seen once. Germline-derived CDR1 and CDR2 are KGHSH and LQKENI. Trimming stripped 6 bases from V and 1 base from J, with 19 bases between. The CDR3 spans 18 residues. V gene TRBV18 combines with J gene TRBJ1-6; D might be TRBD1 (6 bases). The material sequenced was CD4+ T cells from peripheral blood mononuclear cells, taken in the second trimester of pregnancy. The clonotype was recovered from a female donor with multiple sclerosis, enrolled in a pregnancy study. CDR3 residues: CASSSPGHKISYNSPLHF. The CDR3 DNA reads TGTGCCAGCTCGTCACCGGGACATAAAATTTCCTATAATTCACCCCTCCACTTT.